This T cell receptor (beta chain) was recovered during a study of T cell responses to AZD1222 COVID-19 vaccine. The length of the CDR3 is 15 residues. CDR1 MDHEN and CDR2 SYDVKM come from the germline V gene. The V and J ends lost 5 bases and 1 base respectively, with 9 bases between them. A word on this clone: Its antigen is still unknown.

Assay: immunoSEQ multiplex PCR; the TCRdb copy retains only in-frame clones and omits some. The sample records some 110,000 clones, 80% to 90% being singletons. Overall study results and limits: Donors, mostly white British, included more females; clonal diversity was possibly underestimated. Spike-specific TCR breadth and depth were elevated following two AZD1222 doses. Repertoire collection took place solely once the T cell response had peaked.

The chain carries TRBV28 and TRBJ2-6; no clear D gene. This receptor was obtained from an adult in good health. Specimen: peripheral blood, collected on day 0 of AZD1222 vaccination. The CDR3 sequence is CASSRKGSGANVLTF. The CDR3 region has the DNA TGTGCCAGCAGTCGGAAAGGGTCTGGGGCCAACGTCCTGACTTTC.